The present T cell receptor (beta chain) was sequenced within a study of blood T cell repertoires in COVID-19 (dated by TCRdb to 2020 to 2022). Broadly, across the study: Samples from collaborators originated in the United States, Italy and Spain and spanned both the acute and convalescent phases of COVID-19. Samples came from the ongoing ImmuneRACE study (first 160 participants) plus 1,254 subjects from 6 global collaborators. Where available, HLA class I and class II types were taken from metadata supplied by the sample provider and were not determined by assay-based typing. Sample metadata almost always included a de-identified subject ID, COVID-19 status, age in years and sex. The prospective study material was composed of cDNA or gDNA derived from T cells, B-cell-depleted T cells, or PBMCs. Subjects who had been exposed to COVID-19, were actively infected with it, or had recovered from it provided the deeply sampled blood TCRbeta repertoires that made up the dataset. The repertoires were released in a freely available public database intended as a resource for research on the immune response to SARS-CoV-2. General conclusions and limits of the study: The quantity of clinical and demographic metadata differed by source and by participant and was supplied without curation.

The immunoSEQ Assay, a bias-controlled multiplex PCR, was used to amplify TCRbeta CDR3 regions from genomic DNA. Turning to the authors' computational methods: Nucleated cell counts per sample were estimated from amplification of reference gene primers within the assay. To quantify the absolute abundance of each unique TCRbeta CDR3 rearrangement, sequence reads were collapsed and filtered. For each sample, productive Simpson clonality was calculated by taking the square root of Simpson's diversity index across productive rearrangements. TCRdb's version of the immuneACCESS table is confined to in-frame rearrangements and falls short of the full clone set. An unresolved V gene accounts for under half of the shortfall where checked; the remainder is of unknown origin. The V and J calls and clone size are taken from that table; D and trimming were inferred from the DNA. The sample records 100,000 to 150,000 clones, approximately 86% of which are singletons. Of the sample, about 2.3% is held by the ten largest clones.

In the prospective study, participants were roughly 18 to 100 years old, resided in 24 geographic areas of the United States, and were enrolled through a virtual design. In the prospective study, participants were assigned to cohorts based on the clinical history participants reported in a screening survey and a study questionnaire. Recovered participants in ImmuneRACE Cohort 3 were defined as having two consecutive negative NP/OP PCR tests, clearance from a healthcare professional, or resolution of symptoms. In the prospective study, mobile phlebotomists collected whole blood, serum and a nasopharyngeal or oropharyngeal swab from each participant. Over a roughly 2-month period, participants in the prospective study had the option of providing additional blood draws and questionnaires. Prospective study blood samples were shipped either frozen or at room temperature before DNA extraction. V and J are trimmed by 2 bases and 3 bases, and the gene matches miss 8 bases of the junction. In the germline V gene (reference sequence), CDR1 corresponds to SGHKS and CDR2 to YYEKEE. Inclusive of the bounding cysteine and phenylalanine, the CDR3 is 15 residues long. Just CDR3 DNA is preserved here, 45 bases in frame from base 1.

This clone was seen just once. Its antigen is still unknown. No much larger clone exists at a distance of one base, and base qualities are not known. The TCR comes from a woman aged 45-65 years who had recovered from COVID-19. The sample comprised PBMCs or T cells enriched from blood (not recorded which). The chain is made from TRBV5-5 and TRBJ2-7; 7 nucleotides in the junction match TRBD1. CDR3 sequence: CASSFLVGQIYEQYF. The DNA sequence is as follows: TGTGCCAGCAGCTTCTTAGTGGGACAGATCTACGAGCAGTACTTC.